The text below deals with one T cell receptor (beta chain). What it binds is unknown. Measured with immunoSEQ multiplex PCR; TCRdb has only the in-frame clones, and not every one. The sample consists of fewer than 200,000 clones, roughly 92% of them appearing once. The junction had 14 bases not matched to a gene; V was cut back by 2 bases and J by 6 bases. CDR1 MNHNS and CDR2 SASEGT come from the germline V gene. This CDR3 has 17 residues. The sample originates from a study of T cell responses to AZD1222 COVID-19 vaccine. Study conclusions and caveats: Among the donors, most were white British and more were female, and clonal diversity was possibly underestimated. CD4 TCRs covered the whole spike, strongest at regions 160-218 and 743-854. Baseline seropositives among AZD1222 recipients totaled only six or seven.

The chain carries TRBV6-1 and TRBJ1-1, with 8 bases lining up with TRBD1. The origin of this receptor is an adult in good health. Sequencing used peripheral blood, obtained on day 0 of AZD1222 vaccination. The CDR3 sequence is CASSEFIGRTGRAEAFF. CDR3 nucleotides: TGTGCCAGCAGTGAATTCATCGGGAGGACAGGGAGGGCTGAAGCTTTCTTT.